This T cell receptor beta chain was profiled in a study of blood T cell repertoires in COVID-19. The overall study: Acute and convalescent COVID-19 samples came from the United States, Italy and Spain.

The germline gives CDR1 MNHNS, CDR2 SASEGT. This CDR3 has 16 amino acids. V shed 2 bases and J 7 bases; nucleotides not matched to a gene: 7. Per the study methods: Amplifying reference gene primers gave estimates of nucleated cell counts. TCRdb keeps only in-frame clones here, not all; method: immunoSEQ multiplex PCR. V and J calls and clone size follow that table, whereas D and trimming were derived from the DNA. The data hold 250,000 or so clones, with approximately 89% observed a single time. Patients of the Seattle cohort, enrolled during active infection, were followed longitudinally. This clone was counted between two and nine times.

The chain is built from TRBV6-1 and TRBJ2-1; TRBD2 agrees at 11 bases. The TCR was taken from a woman aged 25 to 45 with COVID-19, enrolled during active disease. Sequencing was carried out using peripheral blood. CDR3 sequence reads: CASSEMASGRSNEQFF. CDR3 sequence (DNA): TGTGCCAGCAGTGAAATGGCTAGCGGGAGGAGTAATGAGCAGTTCTTC.